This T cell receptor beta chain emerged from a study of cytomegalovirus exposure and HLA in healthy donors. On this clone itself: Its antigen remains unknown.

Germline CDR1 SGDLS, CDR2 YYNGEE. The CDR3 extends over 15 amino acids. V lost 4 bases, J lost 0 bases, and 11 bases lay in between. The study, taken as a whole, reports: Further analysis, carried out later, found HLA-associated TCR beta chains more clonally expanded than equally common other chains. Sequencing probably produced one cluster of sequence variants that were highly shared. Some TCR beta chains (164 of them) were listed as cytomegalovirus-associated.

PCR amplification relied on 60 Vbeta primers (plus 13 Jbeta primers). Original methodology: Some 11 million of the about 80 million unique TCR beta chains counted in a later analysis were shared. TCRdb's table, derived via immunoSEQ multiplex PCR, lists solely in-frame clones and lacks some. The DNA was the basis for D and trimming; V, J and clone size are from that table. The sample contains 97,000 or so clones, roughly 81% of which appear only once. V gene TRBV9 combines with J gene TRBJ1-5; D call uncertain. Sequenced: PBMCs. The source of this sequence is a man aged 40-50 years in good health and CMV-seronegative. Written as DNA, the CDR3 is TGTGCCAGCAGCCGTACAGAAATTAGCAATCAGCCCCAGCATTTT. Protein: CASSRTEISNQPQHF.